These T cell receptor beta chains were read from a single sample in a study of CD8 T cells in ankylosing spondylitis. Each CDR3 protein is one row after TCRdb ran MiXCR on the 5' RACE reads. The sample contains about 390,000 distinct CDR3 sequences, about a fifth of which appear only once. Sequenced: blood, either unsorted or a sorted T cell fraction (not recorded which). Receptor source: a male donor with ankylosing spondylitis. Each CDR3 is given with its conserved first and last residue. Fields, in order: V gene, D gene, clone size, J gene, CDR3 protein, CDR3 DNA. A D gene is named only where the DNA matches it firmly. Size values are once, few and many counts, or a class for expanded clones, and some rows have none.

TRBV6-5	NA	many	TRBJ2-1	CASSSPAWSSYNEQFF	TGTGCCAGCAGTTCCCCTGCGTGGAGCTCCTACAATGAGCAGTTCTTC
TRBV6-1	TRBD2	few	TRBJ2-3	CASSHPGLAGVPDTQYF	TGTGCCAGCAGCCACCCCGGACTAGCGGGAGTCCCAGATACGCAGTATTTT
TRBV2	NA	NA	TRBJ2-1	CASGLGGSYNEQFF	TGTGCCAGTGGGTTAGGCGGTTCCTACAATGAGCAGTTCTTC
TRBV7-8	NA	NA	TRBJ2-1	CASSPNARHYNEQFF	TGTGCCAGCAGCCCCAATGCGCGGCACTACAATGAGCAGTTCTTC
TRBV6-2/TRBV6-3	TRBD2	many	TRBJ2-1	CASSGIAGGTYNEQFF	TGTGCCAGCAGTGGCATAGCGGGAGGCACCTACAATGAGCAGTTCTTC
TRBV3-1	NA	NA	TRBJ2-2	CASSQDAWGELFF	TGTGCCAGCAGCCAAGACGCCTGGGGGGAGCTGTTTTTT
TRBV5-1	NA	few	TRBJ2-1	CASSLDLNAEQFF	TGCGCCAGCAGCTTGGACCTAAATGCTGAGCAGTTCTTC
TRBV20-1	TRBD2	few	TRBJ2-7	CSARVPGLADYEQYF	TGCAGTGCTAGAGTTCCTGGACTAGCGGATTACGAGCAGTACTTC
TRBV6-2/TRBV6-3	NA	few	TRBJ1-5	CASSGNRRSLGHF	TGTGCCAGCAGTGGGAACAGGAGGAGTCTCGGGCATTTT
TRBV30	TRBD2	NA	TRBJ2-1	CAWSRNSGSNEQFF	TGTGCCTGGAGTCGGAATAGCGGGAGTAATGAGCAGTTCTTC
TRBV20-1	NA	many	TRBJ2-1	CSASLSPYGEQFF	TGCAGTGCTAGTCTTAGCCCCTATGGTGAGCAGTTCTTC
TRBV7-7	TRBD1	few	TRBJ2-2	CASSTDRGVTGELFF	TGTGCCAGCAGCACGGACAGGGGAGTGACCGGGGAGCTGTTTTTT
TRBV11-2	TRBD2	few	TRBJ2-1	CASSYGLAGDEQFF	TGTGCCAGCAGCTACGGACTAGCGGGCGATGAGCAGTTCTTC
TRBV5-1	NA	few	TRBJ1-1	CASSTGLNTEAFF	TGCGCCAGCAGCACCGGGCTGAACACTGAAGCTTTCTTT
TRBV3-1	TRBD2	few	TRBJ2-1	CASGPDSGGPGEQFF	TGTGCCAGCGGTCCGGACAGCGGGGGGCCAGGCGAGCAGTTCTTC
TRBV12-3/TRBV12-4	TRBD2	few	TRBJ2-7	CASSSSGSNEQYF	TGTGCCAGCAGTTCTAGCGGGAGCAACGAGCAGTACTTC
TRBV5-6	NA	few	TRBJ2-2	CASSLAEWHGELFF	TGTGCCAGCAGCTTGGCCGAGTGGCACGGGGAGCTGTTTTTT
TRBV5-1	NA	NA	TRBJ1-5	CASSLAGGGGQPQHF	TGCGCCAGCAGCTTGGCAGGCGGGGGCGGTCAGCCCCAGCATTTT
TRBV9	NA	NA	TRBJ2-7	CASSVGPGTHPTHEQYF	TGTGCCAGCAGCGTAGGCCCGGGGACGCATCCCACCCACGAGCAGTACTTC
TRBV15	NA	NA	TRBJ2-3	CATSRSRATDTQYF	TGTGCCACCAGCAGAAGCAGGGCCACAGATACGCAGTATTTT
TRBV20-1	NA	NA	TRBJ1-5	CSASRPDNSNQPQHF	TGCAGTGCTAGTCGTCCGGACAATAGCAATCAGCCCCAGCATTTT
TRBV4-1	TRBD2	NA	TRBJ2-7	CASSQGGGTSGYEQYF	TGCGCCAGCAGCCAAGGTGGGGGGACTAGCGGCTACGAGCAGTACTTC
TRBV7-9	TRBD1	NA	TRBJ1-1	CASSATGDTEAFF	TGTGCCAGCAGCGCTACAGGGGACACTGAAGCTTTCTTT
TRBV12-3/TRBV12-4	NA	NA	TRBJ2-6	CASSLQGGGANVLTF	TGTGCCAGCAGTTTACAGGGTGGAGGGGCCAACGTCCTGACTTTC
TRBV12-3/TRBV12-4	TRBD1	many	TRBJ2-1	CASSDTGGSYNEQFF	TGTGCCAGCAGCGATACAGGGGGGTCCTACAATGAGCAGTTCTTC
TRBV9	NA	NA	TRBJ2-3	CASSVASSTDTQYF	TGTGCCAGCAGCGTAGCCAGCAGCACAGATACGCAGTATTTT
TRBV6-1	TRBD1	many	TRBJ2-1	CASRVDRANEQFF	TGTGCCAGCAGAGTAGACAGGGCCAATGAGCAGTTCTTC
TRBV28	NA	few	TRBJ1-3	CASTPPGAPSGNTIYF	TGTGCCAGCACTCCCCCCGGGGCCCCCTCTGGAAACACCATATATTTT
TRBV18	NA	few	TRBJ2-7	CASSPLSAYSYEQYF	TGTGCCAGCTCACCCCTAAGCGCGTACTCCTACGAGCAGTACTTC
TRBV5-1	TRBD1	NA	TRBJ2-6	CASSQRDRKRDGANVLTF	TGCGCCAGCAGTCAACGGGACAGGAAACGGGACGGGGCCAACGTCCTGACTTTC
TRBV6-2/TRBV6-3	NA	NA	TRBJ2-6	CASSGWAGANVLTF	TGTGCCAGCAGCGGGTGGGCTGGGGCCAACGTCCTGACTTTC
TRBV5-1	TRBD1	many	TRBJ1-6	CASSLEQGTFSPLHF	TGCGCCAGCAGCTTGGAACAGGGGACATTTTCACCCCTCCACTTT
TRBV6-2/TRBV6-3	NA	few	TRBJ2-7	CASSYGRGVSFYEQYF	TGTGCCAGCAGTTACGGCAGGGGCGTATCATTTTACGAGCAGTACTTC
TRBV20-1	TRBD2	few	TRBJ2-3	CSASRAGLAAGSTDTQYF	TGCAGTGCTAGCAGGGCGGGACTAGCGGCGGGGAGCACAGATACGCAGTATTTT